The entry that follows covers one TCR beta chain sequence. This sample is part of a study of blood T cell repertoires in COVID-19. Turning to the study itself: From the United States, Italy and Spain came samples of acute and convalescent COVID-19. Sources were T cells, B-cell-depleted T cells, or PBMCs; the material itself was cDNA or gDNA.

From germline, CDR1 is LNHDA and CDR2 SQIVND (reference sequence). The CDR3 is made up of 17 amino acids. V dropped 0 bases and J dropped 4; count of bases not matched to a gene: 6. The assay was immunoSEQ multiplex PCR, and TCRdb's table has in-frame clones only and misses some. The sample yields under 250,000 clones, less than 90% seen once. The sequencing sample was made of peripheral blood. This TCR was recovered from a woman in her 70s with active or convalescent COVID-19. The rearrangement links TRBV19 to TRBJ2-6; 7 nucleotides line up with TRBD2. DNA of the CDR3: TGTGCCAGTAGTATAGAGGGGGAGGGCCCCGGGGCCAACGTCCTGACTTTC. It codes for CASSIEGEGPGANVLTF.